This T cell receptor beta chain was observed in a study of blood T cell repertoires in COVID-19. Study details: There were acute and convalescent COVID-19 samples, and they came from the United States, Italy and Spain. PBMCs, B-cell-depleted T cells, or T cells provided the cDNA or gDNA that made up the material.

The CDR3 extends over 13 amino acids. The V end lost 0 bases, the J end lost 7 bases, and 10 bases lay between the germline ends. The germline CDR1 and CDR2 sequences are SGHKS and YYEKEE (reference sequence). Authors' processing steps: Reference gene primer amplification in the assay estimated nucleated cell counts. Only in-frame clones appear in the TCRdb table, and some are missing; sequencing was by immunoSEQ multiplex PCR. V, J and clone size are taken as reported in that table, and D and trimming were inferred from the DNA itself. The sample lists 150,000 to 200,000 clones, approximately 90% occurring once.

The receptor's source is a man aged 60-69 years with acute or convalescent COVID-19. The gene calls are TRBV5-5 and TRBJ1-2; no reliable D call. The sequenced material came from peripheral blood. The CDR3 sequence is CASSLARFSGYTF. The CDR3 DNA follows: TGTGCCAGCAGCTTGGCCAGGTTCTCTGGCTACACCTTC.